This TCR beta chain derives from a study of T cell changes during pregnancy in multiple sclerosis. Clones were read by immunoSEQ multiplex PCR, and TCRdb kept only the in-frame ones, dropping some. The sample includes about 51,000 clones, over 80% of them seen just once. V gave up 0 bases and J gave up 4 bases; unmatched junction bases: 10. This CDR3 is built from 17 residues. Germline values: CDR1 LNHNV, CDR2 YYDKDF (reference sequence). Sequencing was performed on CD4+ T cells from peripheral blood mononuclear cells, taken in the third trimester of pregnancy. The receptor comes from a female donor with multiple sclerosis, enrolled in a pregnancy study. V usage is TRBV15 and J usage is TRBJ2-5; 8 bases match TRBD2. The CDR3 is CATSRDLAGAGGETQYF. The CDR3 DNA is TGTGCCACCAGCAGAGATCTTGCCGGGGCGGGAGGAGAGACCCAGTACTTC.